This section outlines one T cell receptor (beta chain) sequence together with its context. Antigen unknown. With 4 bases removed from V and 0 bases from J, the gap between germline ends came to 14 bases. Germline values: CDR1 SGHRS, CDR2 YFSETQ. This CDR3 region has 17 residues. The data derive from a study of T-cell memory formation after mild COVID-19. Study results and limitations: Memory from before infection featured some responding clones, which suggests cross-reactive memory joined.

TCRdb passed the 5' RACE reads through MiXCR, listing each CDR3 protein once. The sample carries 350,000 to 450,000 distinct CDR3 sequences, approximately 15% recorded once. The rearrangement joins TRBV5-1 to TRBJ2-6; unclear D gene. The TCR comes from a young man who had mild COVID-19 (a few samples of this study predate the infection). Cell type and time point are not known. The material sequenced was PBMCs or a T cell subset sorted from them (not recorded which). The DNA of the CDR3 is TGCGCCAGCAGCCCTTTTCGGCAGAGCTCTGGGGCCAACGTCCTGACTTTC. Its protein is CASSPFRQSSGANVLTF.